This TCR beta chain was observed in a study of T cells in Graves' hyperthyroidism and ophthalmopathy. Study summary: It was at initial diagnosis, before any treatment, that peripheral blood was collected.

The CDR3 runs to 16 residues. Trimming removed 5 bases from V and 6 bases from J, with 22 bases in between. Germline-derived CDR1 and CDR2 are SNHLY and FYNNEI. Amplification of TCR beta CDR3 regions used RNA as the template. The HTBI primer set was used in a first-round RT-PCR of the TCR CDR3. Each CDR3 protein is one row after TCRdb ran MiXCR on the multiplex PCR reads. The sample holds about 600,000 distinct CDR3 sequences; roughly 16% are singletons and the top ten take under 3.5%. Patients were excluded because of uncontrolled infection, other autoimmune disease, pregnancy or lactation. Orbital computed tomography and thyroid ultrasound, together with serum TRAb and thyroxine and clinical symptoms, were used for diagnoses.

This receptor was obtained from a woman in her thirties or forties with Graves' ophthalmopathy. The V call is TRBV2, the J call TRBJ1-1; a possible D gene is TRBD1 (5 bases). The sequenced sample consisted of blood. The CDR3, as DNA: TGTGCCAGCAGTCCGGGACGCCGGACCGGTTTGGCTGAAGCTTTCTTT. Protein sequence: CASSPGRRTGLAEAFF.